Listed below are T cell receptor beta chains from one sample, sequenced in a study of blood T cell repertoires in COVID-19. The table came from immunoSEQ multiplex PCR; TCRdb's copy has only in-frame clones and leaves some out. The table has nearly 110,000 clones, approximately 84% seen once. Material for sequencing was peripheral blood. The receptors stem from a woman aged 60-75 years with acute or convalescent COVID-19. The CDR3 runs from the conserved cysteine through the conserved F or W. The D gene is left open where the match is weak. For some rows the clone size is stated as once, few or many, or as a class when expanded; others skip it.

TRBV28	NA	NA	TRBJ2-7	TGTGCCAGCAGGTGGCAAGGGAGCGAGCAGTACTTC	CASRWQGSEQYF
TRBV7-2	NA	NA	TRBJ2-7	TGTGCCAGCAGGGGAACAGGGCTCTCCTACGAGCAGTACTTC	CASRGTGLSYEQYF
TRBV28	few	NA	TRBJ1-6	TGTGCCAGCAGTTTCCTCGGACAATCCCATTCACCCCTCCACTTT	CASSFLGQSHSPLHF
TRBV10-3	NA	TRBD2	TRBJ2-2	TGTGCCATCAGCCAAAGGACTAGCGGGGGAGACACCGGGGAGCTGTTTTTT	CAISQRTSGGDTGELFF
TRBV27	NA	NA	TRBJ1-1	TGTGCCAGCAGTTTAGACAGGTCATCCACTGAAGCTTTCTTT	CASSLDRSSTEAFF
TRBV5-1	NA	NA	TRBJ2-2	TGCGCCAGCAGCTTTAACGCGGCGAACACCGGGGAGCTGTTTTTT	CASSFNAANTGELFF
TRBV28	NA	TRBD1	TRBJ1-1	TGTGCCAGCGCTGTGGGGACAGCGAACACTGAAGCTTTCTTT	CASAVGTANTEAFF
TRBV18	NA	TRBD1	TRBJ1-3	TGTGCCAGCTCGTCGGACAGGGGGAGGGGAAACACCATATATTTT	CASSSDRGRGNTIYF
TRBV18	once	TRBD1	TRBJ1-1	TGTGCCAGCTCACCAACAACAGGGGCGGATATCACTGAAGCTTTCTTT	CASSPTTGADITEAFF
TRBV21-1	once	NA	TRBJ2-5	TGTGCCAGCAGCAAAGCCCTAGCTCAAGAGACCCAGTACTTC	CASSKALAQETQYF
TRBV19	NA	TRBD1	TRBJ1-2	TGTGCCAGTAGTATACCCCTGGACAGGGCCCTTCGGGGCTACACCTTC	CASSIPLDRALRGYTF
TRBV11-2	NA	NA	TRBJ2-7	TGTGCCAGCAGCTTAGAACAAAGAAACGAGCAGTACTTC	CASSLEQRNEQYF
TRBV5-1	NA	NA	TRBJ1-2	TGCGCCAGCAGCTTGGGGGAGGCCTATGGCTACACCTTC	CASSLGEAYGYTF
TRBV28	NA	TRBD1	TRBJ1-2	TGTGCCAGCAGTTCCACAGGGGTCGAAAACTATGGCTACACCTTC	CASSSTGVENYGYTF
TRBV5-5	NA	TRBD1	TRBJ2-7	TGTGCCAGCAGCCCCGGGACAGGACCCCTCTGGGAGCAGTACTTC	CASSPGTGPLWEQYF
TRBV6-5	NA	NA	TRBJ2-7	TGTGCCAGCAGTACTGCCGGGACATTAGCCTACGAGCAGTACTTC	CASSTAGTLAYEQYF
TRBV4-2	NA	NA	TRBJ2-3	TGTGCCAGCAGCCAAGACGGGAGCGCTAGCACAGATACGCAGTATTTT	CASSQDGSASTDTQYF
TRBV10-3	few	NA	TRBJ1-2	TGTGCCATCAGTGTTAAGCCAGGGCAGGGGTCGGGCTACACCTTC	CAISVKPGQGSGYTF
TRBV19	NA	TRBD1	TRBJ1-2	TGTGCCAGTAGTGTTCCAGGGGGCCTAGGCTATGGCTACACCTTC	CASSVPGGLGYGYTF
TRBV6-5	NA	NA	TRBJ2-3	TGTGCCAGCAGCCGACTGAAAAGCCTTGATACGCAGTATTTT	CASSRLKSLDTQYF
TRBV25-1	NA	NA	TRBJ1-2	TGTGCCAGCAGTGAATCCACGGGGGGAACGTATAATGGCTACACCTTC	CASSESTGGTYNGYTF
TRBV5-6	NA	NA	TRBJ2-1	TGTGCCAGCAATTTCGGGACAAAGTACAATGAGCAGTTCTTC	CASNFGTKYNEQFF